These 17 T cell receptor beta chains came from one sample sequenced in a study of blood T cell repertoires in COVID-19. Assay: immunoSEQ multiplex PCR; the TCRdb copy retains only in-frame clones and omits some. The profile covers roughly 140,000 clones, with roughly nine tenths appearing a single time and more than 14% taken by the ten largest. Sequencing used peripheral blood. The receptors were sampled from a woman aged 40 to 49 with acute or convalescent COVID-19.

CDR3 amino acids: CASSSSEGADTQYF. In DNA, the CDR3 is TGTGCCAGCAGCTCATCGGAGGGAGCAGATACGCAGTATTTT. This chain links TRBV7-9 with TRBJ2-3, with D tentatively TRBD2 (6 bases). The CDR3 is 14 amino acids. V was shortened by 4 bases and J by 4 bases, with 12 bases between the two germline ends. Germline CDR1 is SEHNR and CDR2 is FQNEAQ (reference sequence). Looking up the rest from reference TRBV7-9 and TRBJ2-3 gives the full variable domain: DTGVSQNPRHKITKRGQNVTFRCDPISEHNRLYWYRQTLGQGPEFLTYFQNEAQLEKSRLLSDRFSAERPKGSFSTLEIQRTEQGDSAMYLCASSSSEGADTQYFGPGTRLTVL.

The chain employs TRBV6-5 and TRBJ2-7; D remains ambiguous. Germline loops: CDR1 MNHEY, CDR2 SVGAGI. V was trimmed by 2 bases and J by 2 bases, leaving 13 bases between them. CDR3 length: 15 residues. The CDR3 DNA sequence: TGTGCCAGCAGTTACGGCCCAGGCAGGACCTACGAGCAGTACTTC. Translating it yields CASSYGPGRTYEQYF.

The CDR3 DNA reads as TGCGCCAGCAGCCAGGCGGACAGTTTAGGAGAAGCTTTCTTT. Protein: CASSQADSLGEAFF. J is TRBJ1-1 and V is TRBV4-1; weak D call: TRBD1 (6 bases). The CDR3 runs to 14 residues. CDR1 is MGHRA, CDR2 YSYEKL, per germline. Trimming shortened V by 3 bases and J by 8 bases, and 16 bases separated the two germline ends.

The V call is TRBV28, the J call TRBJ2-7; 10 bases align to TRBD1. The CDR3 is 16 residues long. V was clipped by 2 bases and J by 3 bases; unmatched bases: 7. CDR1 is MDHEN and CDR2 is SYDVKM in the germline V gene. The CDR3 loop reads CASSLPGTGVIYEQYF. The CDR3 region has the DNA TGTGCCAGCAGTTTACCCGGGACAGGGGTTATCTACGAGCAGTACTTC.

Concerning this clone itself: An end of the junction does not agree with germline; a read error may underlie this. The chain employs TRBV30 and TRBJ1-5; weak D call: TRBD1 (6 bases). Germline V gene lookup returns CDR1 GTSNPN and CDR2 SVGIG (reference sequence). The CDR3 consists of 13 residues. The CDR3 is CAWSEQGKQPQHF. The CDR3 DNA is TGTGCCTGGAGTGAACAGGGCAAACAGCCCCAGCATTTT.

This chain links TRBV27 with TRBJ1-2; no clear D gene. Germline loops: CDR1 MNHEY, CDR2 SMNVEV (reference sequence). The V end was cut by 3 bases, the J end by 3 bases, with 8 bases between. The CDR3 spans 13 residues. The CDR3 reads CASSFYADYGYTF. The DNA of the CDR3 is TGTGCCAGCAGTTTCTACGCGGACTATGGCTACACCTTC.

Here the CDR3 DNA reads TGTGCCAGCAGTTTAGCGGGAGGGCCTTCCTCCTACAATGAGCAGTTCTTC. It yields the protein CASSLAGGPSSYNEQFF. The chain couples TRBV2 to TRBJ2-1, with TRBD2 matching over 11 bases. CDR3 length: 17 residues. CDR1 is SNHLY and CDR2 is FYNNEI in the germline V gene. Trimming cost V 5 bases and J 0 bases; bases outside gene matches: 6.

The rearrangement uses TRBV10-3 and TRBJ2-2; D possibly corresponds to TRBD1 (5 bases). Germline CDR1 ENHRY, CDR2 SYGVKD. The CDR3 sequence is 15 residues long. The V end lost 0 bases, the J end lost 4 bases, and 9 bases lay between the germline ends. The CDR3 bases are TGTGCCATCAGTGAGTCGCTAGACAGCACCGGGGAGCTGTTTTTT. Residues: CAISESLDSTGELFF.

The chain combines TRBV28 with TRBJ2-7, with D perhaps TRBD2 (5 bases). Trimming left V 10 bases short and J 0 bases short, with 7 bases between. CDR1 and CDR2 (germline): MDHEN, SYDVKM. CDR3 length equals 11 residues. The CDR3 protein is CATGVSYEQYF. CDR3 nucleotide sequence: TGTGCCACCGGGGTCTCCTACGAGCAGTACTTC.

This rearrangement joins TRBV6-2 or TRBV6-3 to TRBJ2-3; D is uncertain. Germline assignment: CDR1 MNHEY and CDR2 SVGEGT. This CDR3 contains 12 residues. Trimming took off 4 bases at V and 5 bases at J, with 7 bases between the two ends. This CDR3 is CASSSELDTQYF. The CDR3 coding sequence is TGTGCCAGCAGTTCCGAGCTAGATACGCAGTATTTT.

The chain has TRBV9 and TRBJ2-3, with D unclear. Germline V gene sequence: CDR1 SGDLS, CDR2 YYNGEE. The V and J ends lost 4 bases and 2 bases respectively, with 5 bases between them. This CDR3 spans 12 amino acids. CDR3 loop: CASSYNTDTQYF. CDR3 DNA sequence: TGTGCCAGCAGCTACAACACAGATACGCAGTATTTT.

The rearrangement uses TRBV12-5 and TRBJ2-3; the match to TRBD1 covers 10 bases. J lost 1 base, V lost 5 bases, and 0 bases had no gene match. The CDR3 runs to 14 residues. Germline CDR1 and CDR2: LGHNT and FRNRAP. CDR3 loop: CASGGTGGTDTQYF. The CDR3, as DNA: TGTGCTAGTGGTGGGACAGGGGGCACAGATACGCAGTATTTT.

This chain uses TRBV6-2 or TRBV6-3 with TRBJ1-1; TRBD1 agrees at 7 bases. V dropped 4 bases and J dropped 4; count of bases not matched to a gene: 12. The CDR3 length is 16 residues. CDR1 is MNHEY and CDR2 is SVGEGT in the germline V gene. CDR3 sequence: CASSLMSGGLSTEAFF. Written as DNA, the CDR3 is TGTGCCAGCAGTTTGATGTCAGGGGGTTTGAGCACTGAAGCTTTCTTT.

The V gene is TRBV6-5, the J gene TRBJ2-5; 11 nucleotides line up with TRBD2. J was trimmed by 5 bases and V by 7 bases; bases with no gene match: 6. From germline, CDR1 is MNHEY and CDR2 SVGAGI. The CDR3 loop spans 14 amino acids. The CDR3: CASKEPSGRETQYF. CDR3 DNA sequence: TGTGCCAGCAAAGAGCCTAGCGGGAGGGAGACCCAGTACTTC.

The CDR3 loop reads CASSLKGEDQPQHF. The CDR3 DNA sequence: TGTGCCAGCAGCCTAAAGGGAGAAGATCAGCCCCAGCATTTT. The genes are TRBV7-9 and TRBJ1-5; D not resolved. The CDR3 loop spans 14 amino acids. Trimming shortened V by 5 bases and J by 5 bases, and 13 bases separated the two germline ends. Germline CDR1 is SEHNR and CDR2 is FQNEAQ (reference sequence).

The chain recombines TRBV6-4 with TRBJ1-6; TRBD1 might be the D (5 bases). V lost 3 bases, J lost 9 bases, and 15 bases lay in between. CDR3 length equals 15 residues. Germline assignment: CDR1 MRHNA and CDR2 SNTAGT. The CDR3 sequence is CASSEQAVLSSPLHF. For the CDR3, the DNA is TGTGCCAGCAGTGAACAGGCCGTCTTGAGTTCACCCCTCCACTTT.

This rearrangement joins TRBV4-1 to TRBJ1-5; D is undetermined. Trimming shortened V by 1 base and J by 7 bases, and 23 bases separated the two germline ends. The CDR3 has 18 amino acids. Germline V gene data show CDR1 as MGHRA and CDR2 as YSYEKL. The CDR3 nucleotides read TGCGCCAGCAGCCAAGGGGTCGTCGTACGGGGAGGTAGACAGCCCCAGCATTTT. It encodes CASSQGVVVRGGRQPQHF.